This T cell receptor (beta chain) was retrieved from a study of OX40 agonist ivuxolimab in advanced cancers. Method: immunoSEQ multiplex PCR; TCRdb's copy keeps in-frame clones and lacks some. The sample lists around 80,000 clones, 94% seen once, with about a fifth in the top ten. Trimming removed 7 bases at V and 5 bases at J, with 12 bases between. Germline V gives CDR1 MNHEY, CDR2 SVGAGI. The CDR3 spans 12 residues. The chain couples TRBV6-5 to TRBJ2-7, with no clear D. The material sequenced was CD4+ or CD8+ T cells sorted from blood, taken in a trial of the OX40 agonist ivuxolimab. This TCR was recovered from an adult with an advanced solid tumor such as melanoma, head and neck, liver or kidney cancer. The CDR3 region is CASTRPSDEQYF. The CDR3 DNA is TGTGCCAGCACCAGACCTTCGGACGAGCAGTACTTC.